The 22 T cell receptor beta chains listed next were all sequenced from one sample in a study of early T cells in non-severe SARS-CoV-2 infection. MiXCR, applied by TCRdb to the 5' RACE reads, yields one record per CDR3 protein. The repertoire has 95,000 to 150,000 distinct CDR3 sequences, about 15% of them found once; the top ten carry 20% to 25%. The sample was whole blood. These TCRs come from an adult who was a healthcare worker with PCR-confirmed SARS-CoV-2 infection or an uninfected control (not recorded which).

This clonotype was picked up many times. The chain employs TRBV30 and TRBJ2-1; D not resolved. V lost 1 base and J lost 3, with 7 bases in between. The germline gives CDR1 GTSNPN, CDR2 SVGIG (reference sequence). CDR3 length equals 13 residues. The CDR3, as DNA: TGTGCCTGGAGTGGCGCTCTCTACAATGAGCAGTTCTTC. Translating gives CAWSGALYNEQFF.

This clonotype has a handful of counts. This CDR3 is CASSFRQESSYEQYF. In nucleotides, the CDR3 is TGTGCCAGCAGCTTTAGACAGGAATCCTCCTACGAGCAGTACTTC. This chain uses TRBV13 with TRBJ2-7; a possible D gene is TRBD1 (6 bases). Germline assignment: CDR1 PRHDT and CDR2 FYEKMQ (reference sequence). The V end lost 3 bases, the J end lost 0 bases, and 12 bases lay between the germline ends. The CDR3 spans 15 residues.

In this sample, this clonotype turned up once. The chain uses TRBV29-1 and TRBJ2-7; 11 bases match TRBD1. V shed 3 bases and J 3 bases; nucleotides not matched to a gene: 1. Germline V gene sequence: CDR1 SQVTM, CDR2 ANQGSEA. The CDR3 contains 13 residues. The CDR3 protein is CSVEGTGGYEQYF. DNA of the CDR3: TGCAGCGTTGAGGGGACAGGGGGCTACGAGCAGTACTTC.

This clonotype has a count of ten or more. The V and J genes are TRBV6-1 and TRBJ2-1, with TRBD2 matching 9 bases. V was pared by 6 bases and J by 4 bases, with 4 bases of the junction left unmatched. Germline V CDR1 and CDR2: MNHNS, SASEGT. The CDR3 loop spans 14 amino acids. CDR3 sequence reads: CASRPSGVYNEQFF. The DNA for the CDR3 is TGTGCCAGCAGGCCTAGCGGGGTTTACAATGAGCAGTTCTTC.

This clonotype has only a few counts. The V call is TRBV7-9, the J call TRBJ2-1; TRBD2 aligns across 14 bases. The J segment lost 10 bases and the V segment lost 5 bases, leaving 10 bases of the junction unmatched. The germline V gene encodes CDR1 SEHNR and CDR2 FQNEAQ (reference sequence). The CDR3 runs to 16 residues. The CDR3 bases are TGTGCCAGCAGCCCCCGGACTAGCGGGGGGTTGACCGAGCAGTTCTTC. Encoded protein: CASSPRTSGGLTEQFF.

This clonotype was recorded a few times. The gene calls are TRBV29-1 and TRBJ2-1; 9 bases line up with TRBD1. This CDR3 has 15 amino acids. The germline V gene encodes CDR1 SQVTM and CDR2 ANQGSEA. Trimming cost V 0 bases and J 8 bases; bases outside gene matches: 8. DNA for the CDR3: TGCAGCGTTGAAGATCGGGGACAGGGTTTGGATGAGCAGTTCTTC. It translates to CSVEDRGQGLDEQFF.

The chain carries TRBV13 and TRBJ2-1; 8 bases are shared with TRBD1. Germline CDR1 is PRHDT and CDR2 is FYEKMQ (reference sequence). The CDR3 is made up of 15 amino acids. V lost 1 base to trimming and J lost 10 bases; unmatched junction nucleotides: 9. The CDR3 protein is CASSLVGQGRNEQFF. The CDR3 DNA follows: TGTGCCAGCAGCTTAGTTGGACAGGGTCGGAACGAGCAGTTCTTC.

There are many counts of this clonotype. V usage is TRBV5-1 and J usage is TRBJ1-6; D remains unclear. The CDR3 totals 14 residues. Trimming shortened V by 0 bases and J by 7 bases, and 8 bases separated the two germline ends. CDR1 and CDR2 from the germline V gene are SGHRS and YFSETQ. The CDR3 loop is CASSLGPSNSPLHF. The CDR3 nucleotides read TGCGCCAGCAGCTTGGGGCCATCCAATTCACCCCTCCACTTT.

This clonotype was seen many times. The chain combines TRBV4-2 with TRBJ1-6; possible D gene TRBD1, 5 bases. The ends were cut back, 0 bases at V and 7 bases at J, with 19 bases in the middle. The CDR3 length is 18 residues. Germline V gene data show CDR1 as LGHNA and CDR2 as YNFKEQ. This CDR3 reads CASSQDRPAWGMNSPLHF. CDR3 coding DNA: TGTGCCAGCAGCCAAGATCGCCCCGCTTGGGGGATGAATTCACCCCTCCACTTT.

This chain joins TRBV4-2 and TRBJ1-2; D call uncertain. Trimming left V 3 bases short and J 8 bases short, with 13 bases between. Germline V gene lookup returns CDR1 LGHNA and CDR2 YNFKEQ. This CDR3 spans 13 amino acids. The DNA of the CDR3 is TGTGCCAGCAGCCAGTTTACGGCTGGGGGCTACACCTTC. It codes for CASSQFTAGGYTF.

Many counts were recorded for this clonotype. The rearrangement joins TRBV12-3 or TRBV12-4 to TRBJ1-1, with TRBD1 as a possible D gene (6 bases). This CDR3 spans 14 amino acids. Trimming cost V 6 bases and J 3 bases, with 14 bases left between them. The chain's CDR3 is CASRGQPRDTEAFF. CDR3 coding DNA: TGTGCCAGCAGGGGACAACCTAGGGACACTGAAGCTTTCTTT.

The CDR3 loop is CASSYPGTTAYEQYF. CDR3 sequence (DNA): TGTGCCAGCAGCTACCCCGGGACCACGGCCTACGAGCAGTACTTC. This chain links TRBV5-8 with TRBJ2-7; D possibly uses TRBD1 or TRBD2 (5 bases each). Deletions cut 3 bases from V and 2 bases from J, with 15 bases between. CDR3 length: 15 amino acids. Germline CDR1 SGHTS, CDR2 YDEGEE. The full variable domain, its missing parts supplied by reference TRBV5-8 and TRBJ2-7, is EAGVTQSPTHLIKTRGQQATLRCSPISGHTSVYWYQQALGLGLQFLLWYDEGEERNRGNFPPRFSGRQFPNYSSELNVNALELEDSALYLCASSYPGTTAYEQYFGPGTRLTVT.

This clonotype was counted a few times. The V and J genes are TRBV19 and TRBJ1-5; D is unresolved. Germline CDR1 LNHDA, CDR2 SQIVND (reference sequence). The V end was cut by 5 bases, the J end by 0 bases, with 8 bases between. The CDR3 is 14 residues long. CDR3 nucleotides: TGTGCCAGTAGTTTTTGGGCTAGCAATCAGCCCCAGCATTTT. Amino acids: CASSFWASNQPQHF.

This clonotype was counted a few times. The chain carries TRBV6-5 and TRBJ2-5; D may be TRBD1 or TRBD2 (5 bases each). The CDR3 runs to 15 residues. Trimming took 5 bases from V and 2 from J, leaving 15 bases between them. In germline, CDR1 is MNHEY, CDR2 SVGAGI. The CDR3 loop reads CASSPIPGRQETQYF. The CDR3 DNA is TGTGCCAGCAGTCCTATTCCGGGACGGCAAGAGACCCAGTACTTC.

This chain connects TRBV27 to TRBJ1-5, with 9 nucleotides matching TRBD1. This CDR3 spans 14 amino acids. Trimming cost V 6 bases and J 11 bases; bases outside gene matches: 11. From germline, CDR1 is MNHEY and CDR2 SMNVEV (reference sequence). Here the CDR3 DNA reads TGTGCCAGCAGGGCTCCGGGACAGGGAGCGACCCAGCATTTT. Amino acids: CASRAPGQGATQHF.

At least ten counts were recorded for this clonotype. V is TRBV12-3 or TRBV12-4 and J is TRBJ1-5; 8 nucleotides agree with TRBD1. This CDR3 is built from 14 residues. Trimming cost V 3 bases and J 8 bases; bases outside gene matches: 6. The CDR3 sequence: CASSFQGAVEPQHF. The CDR3 nucleotides are TGTGCCAGCAGTTTTCAGGGGGCAGTGGAGCCCCAGCATTTT.

This chain links TRBV14 with TRBJ1-1; no definite D call. V was cut by 1 base and J by 1 base, with 10 bases left in between. Looked up from germline, CDR1 is SGHDN and CDR2 is FVKESK. The CDR3 extends over 15 amino acids. CDR3 sequence: CASSQAKGRNTEAFF. The DNA for the CDR3 is TGTGCCAGCAGCCAAGCTAAAGGGCGGAACACTGAAGCTTTCTTT. The full variable domain, in which reference TRBV14 and TRBJ1-1 provide the parts outside the CDR3, is EAGVTQFPSHSVIEKGQTVTLRCDPISGHDNLYWYRRVMGKEIKFLLHFVKESKQDESGMPNNRFLAERTGGTYSTLKVQPAELEDSGVYFCASSQAKGRNTEAFFGQGTRLTVV.

The chain joins TRBV6-5 to TRBJ2-2; 8 bases are a match to TRBD1. The CDR3 runs 15 residues. The junction had 8 bases not matched to a gene; V was cut back by 8 bases and J by 3 bases. Germline assignment: CDR1 MNHEY and CDR2 SVGAGI. The CDR3 protein is CASRTTGGYTGELFF. In DNA, the CDR3 is TGTGCCAGCCGGACAACAGGGGGGTACACCGGGGAGCTGTTTTTT.

Ten or more counts support this clonotype. The chain links TRBV12-3 or TRBV12-4 to TRBJ2-1; 11 nucleotides align to TRBD2. With V trimmed by 5 bases and J by 0 bases, 12 bases remained unmatched. The CDR3 length is 19 residues. The CDR3 nucleotides read TGTGCCAGCAGTAACTCCGGACTAGCGGGTGACAGCTCCTACAATGAGCAGTTCTTC. This codes for CASSNSGLAGDSSYNEQFF.

This clonotype was observed a few times. The gene calls are TRBV20-1 and TRBJ2-5; a weak D match, TRBD2 (6 bases). Trimming pared 1 base from V and 10 bases from J, leaving 19 bases between. Germline V gene sequence: CDR1 DFQATT, CDR2 SNEGSKA (reference sequence). CDR3 length equals 14 residues. The CDR3 loop reads CSARAGLPLTGQYF. The CDR3 nucleotides read TGCAGTGCTAGAGCCGGACTACCCCTAACGGGCCAGTACTTC.

The rearrangement uses TRBV5-1 and TRBJ1-6; D is possibly TRBD1 (5 bases). Germline-derived CDR1 and CDR2 are SGHRS and YFSETQ. V lost 4 bases and J 10 bases, leaving 12 bases between the germline ends. The CDR3 covers 13 residues. The CDR3 region is CASSVRGASPLHF. The CDR3 bases are TGCGCCAGCAGCGTTAGGGGAGCGTCACCCCTCCACTTT. Using reference TRBV5-1 and TRBJ1-6 for the parts outside the CDR3, the full variable domain is KAGVTQTPRYLIKTRGQQVTLSCSPISGHRSVSWYQQTPGQGLQFLFEYFSETQRNKGNFPGRFSGRQFSNSRSEMNVSTLELGDSALYLCASSVRGASPLHFGNGTRLTVT.

The chain joins TRBV6-6 to TRBJ2-7, with D unclear. The V gene's germline CDR1 is MNHNY and CDR2 SVGAGI (reference sequence). The CDR3 has 13 residues. V shed 2 bases and J shed 2 bases, with 7 bases lying between them. The DNA of the CDR3 is TGTGCCAGCAGTTACGTCGATACCTACGAGCAGTACTTC. This sequence encodes CASSYVDTYEQYF.